This T cell receptor (beta chain) was captured in a study of blood T cell repertoires in COVID-19. Germline V gives CDR1 KGHSH, CDR2 LQKENI. Germline trimming cut 2 bases from V and 3 bases from J; bases unmatched to any gene: 7. CDR3 length equals 16 residues. In the original processing: For nucleated cells, counts were estimated from reference gene primer amplification. Some clones are missing from TCRdb's copy, which holds only in-frame ones; the method was immunoSEQ multiplex PCR. V, J and clone size were drawn from that table, and D and trimming were deduced from the DNA. Among tens of thousands of clones listed, about 82% were seen once.

The sample comprised peripheral blood. This TCR was sampled from a woman between 55 and 75 years old with acute or convalescent COVID-19. V usage is TRBV18 and J usage is TRBJ2-1; 7 bases align to TRBD1. CDR3 sequence: CASSPWAGGNYNEQFF. CDR3 DNA: TGTGCCAGCTCACCATGGGCAGGGGGTAACTACAATGAGCAGTTCTTC.